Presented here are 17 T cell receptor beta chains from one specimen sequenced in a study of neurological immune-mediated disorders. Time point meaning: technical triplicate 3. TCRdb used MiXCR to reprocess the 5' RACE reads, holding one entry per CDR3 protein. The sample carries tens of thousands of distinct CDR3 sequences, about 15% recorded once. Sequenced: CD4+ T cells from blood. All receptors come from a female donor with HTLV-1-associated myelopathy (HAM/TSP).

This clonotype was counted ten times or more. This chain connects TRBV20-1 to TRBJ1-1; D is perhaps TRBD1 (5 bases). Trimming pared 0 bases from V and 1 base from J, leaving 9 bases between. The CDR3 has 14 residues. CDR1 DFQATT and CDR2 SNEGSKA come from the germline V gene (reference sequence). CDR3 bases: TGCAGTGCTAGAGATAAGGGGCAGAACACTGAAGCTTTCTTT. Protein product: CSARDKGQNTEAFF.

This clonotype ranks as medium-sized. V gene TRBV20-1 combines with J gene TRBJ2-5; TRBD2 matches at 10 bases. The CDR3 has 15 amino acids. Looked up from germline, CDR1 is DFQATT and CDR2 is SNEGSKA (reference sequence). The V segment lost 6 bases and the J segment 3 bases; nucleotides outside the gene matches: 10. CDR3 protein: CSALKQRGGEETQYF. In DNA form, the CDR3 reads TGCAGTGCCCTAAAGCAGCGGGGGGGGGAAGAGACCCAGTACTTC.

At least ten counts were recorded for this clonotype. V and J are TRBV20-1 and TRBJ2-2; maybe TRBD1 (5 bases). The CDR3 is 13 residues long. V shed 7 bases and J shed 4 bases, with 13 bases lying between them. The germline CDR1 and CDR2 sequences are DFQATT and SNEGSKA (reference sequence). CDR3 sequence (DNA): TGCAGTGTATGGCAGGGTGGCACCGGGGAGCTGTTTTTT. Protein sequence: CSVWQGGTGELFF.

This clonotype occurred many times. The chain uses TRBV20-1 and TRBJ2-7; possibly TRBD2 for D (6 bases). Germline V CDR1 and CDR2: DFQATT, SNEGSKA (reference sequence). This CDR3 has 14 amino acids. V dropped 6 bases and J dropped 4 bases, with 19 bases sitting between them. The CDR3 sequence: CSAPGDSNPYEQYF. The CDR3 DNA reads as TGCAGTGCCCCGGGGGACTCTAACCCATACGAGCAGTACTTC.

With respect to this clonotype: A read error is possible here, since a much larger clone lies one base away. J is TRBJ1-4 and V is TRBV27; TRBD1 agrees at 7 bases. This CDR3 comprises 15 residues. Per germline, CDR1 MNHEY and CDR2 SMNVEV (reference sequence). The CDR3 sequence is CVSRATGIRQRKTVF. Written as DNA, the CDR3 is TGTGTCAGCAGAGCGACAGGGATACGACAAAGAAAAACTGTTTTT.

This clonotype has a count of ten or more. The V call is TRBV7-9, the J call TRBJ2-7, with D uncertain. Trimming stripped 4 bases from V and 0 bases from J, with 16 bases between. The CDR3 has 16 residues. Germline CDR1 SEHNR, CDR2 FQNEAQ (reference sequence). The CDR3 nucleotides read TGTGCCAGCAGCTCCCCTGCCGACGGGCTCTCCTACGAGCAGTACTTC. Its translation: CASSSPADGLSYEQYF.

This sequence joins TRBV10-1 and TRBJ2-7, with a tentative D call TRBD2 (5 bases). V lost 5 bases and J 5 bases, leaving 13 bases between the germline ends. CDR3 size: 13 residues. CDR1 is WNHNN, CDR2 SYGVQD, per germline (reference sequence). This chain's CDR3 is CASSYRGSHEQYF. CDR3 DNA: TGCGCCAGCAGTTACCGAGGGTCCCACGAGCAGTACTTC.

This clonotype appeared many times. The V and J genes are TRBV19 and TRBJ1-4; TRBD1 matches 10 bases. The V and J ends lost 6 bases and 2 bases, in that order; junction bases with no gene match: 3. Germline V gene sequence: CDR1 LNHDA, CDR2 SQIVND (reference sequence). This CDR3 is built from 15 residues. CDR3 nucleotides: TGTGCCAGTAGCAGGGACAGGGGCACTAATGAAAAACTGTTTTTT. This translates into CASSRDRGTNEKLFF.

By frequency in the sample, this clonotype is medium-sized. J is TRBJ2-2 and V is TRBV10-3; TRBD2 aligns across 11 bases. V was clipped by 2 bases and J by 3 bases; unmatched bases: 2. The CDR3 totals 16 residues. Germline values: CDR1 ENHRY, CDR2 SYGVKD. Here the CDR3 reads CAISEGTSGHTGELFF. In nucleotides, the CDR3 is TGTGCCATCAGTGAGGGGACTAGCGGTCACACCGGGGAGCTGTTTTTT.

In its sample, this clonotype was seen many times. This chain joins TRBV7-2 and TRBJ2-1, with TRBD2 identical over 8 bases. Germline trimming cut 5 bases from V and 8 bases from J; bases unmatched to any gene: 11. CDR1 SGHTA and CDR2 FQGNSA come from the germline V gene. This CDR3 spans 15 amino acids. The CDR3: CASSGYRGGAYEQFF. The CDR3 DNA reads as TGTGCCAGCAGCGGATACCGGGGGGGCGCTTATGAGCAGTTCTTC. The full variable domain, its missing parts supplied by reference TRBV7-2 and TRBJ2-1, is GAGVSQSPSNKVTEKGKDVELRCDPISGHTALYWYRQSLGQGLEFLIYFQGNSAPDKSGLPSDRFSAERTGGSVSTLTIQRTQQEDSAVYLCASSGYRGGAYEQFFGPGTRLTVL.

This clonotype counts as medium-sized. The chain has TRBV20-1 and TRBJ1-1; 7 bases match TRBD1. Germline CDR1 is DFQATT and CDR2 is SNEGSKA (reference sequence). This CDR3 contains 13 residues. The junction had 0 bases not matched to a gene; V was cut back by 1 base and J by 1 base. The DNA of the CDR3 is TGCAGTGCTAGAGGGACAGGGAACACTGAAGCTTTCTTT. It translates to CSARGTGNTEAFF.

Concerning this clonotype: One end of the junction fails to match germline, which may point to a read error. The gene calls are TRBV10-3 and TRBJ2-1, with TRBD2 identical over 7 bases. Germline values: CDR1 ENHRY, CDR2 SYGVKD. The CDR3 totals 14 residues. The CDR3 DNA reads TGTGCCATCAGTGAGCTAGCGGATACCAATGAGCAGTCCTTC. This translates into CAISELADTNEQSF.

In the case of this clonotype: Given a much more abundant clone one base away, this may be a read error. DNA for the CDR3: TGTGCCAGCTCACCACCGTCCGGGGGCACTGAAGCTTTCTTT. This encodes CASSPPSGGTEAFF. The V gene is TRBV18, the J gene TRBJ1-1, with a tentative D call TRBD1 (5 bases). Germline assignment: CDR1 KGHSH and CDR2 LQKENI. Trimming pared 0 bases from V and 4 bases from J, leaving 9 bases between. CDR3 length: 14 amino acids. The full variable domain, with the rest looked up from reference TRBV18 and TRBJ1-1, is NAGVMQNPRHLVRRRGQEARLRCSPMKGHSHVYWYRQLPEEGLKFMVYLQKENIIDESGMPKERFSAEFPKEGPSILRIQQVVRGDSAAYFCASSPPSGGTEAFFGQGTRLTVV.

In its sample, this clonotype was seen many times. Here the CDR3 reads CASSGAGGPSGELFF. The CDR3 DNA reads TGCGCCAGCAGCGGAGCGGGGGGGCCTTCCGGGGAGCTGTTTTTT. This chain uses TRBV5-1 with TRBJ2-2; 10 bases are a match to TRBD2. The CDR3 consists of 15 residues. V shed 4 bases, J shed 6 bases, and the junction held 6 bases outside the gene matches. CDR1 SGHRS and CDR2 YFSETQ come from the germline V gene. Combining the CDR3 with reference TRBV5-1 and TRBJ2-2 gives the whole variable domain KAGVTQTPRYLIKTRGQQVTLSCSPISGHRSVSWYQQTPGQGLQFLFEYFSETQRNKGNFPGRFSGRQFSNSRSEMNVSTLELGDSALYLCASSGAGGPSGELFFGEGSRLTVL.

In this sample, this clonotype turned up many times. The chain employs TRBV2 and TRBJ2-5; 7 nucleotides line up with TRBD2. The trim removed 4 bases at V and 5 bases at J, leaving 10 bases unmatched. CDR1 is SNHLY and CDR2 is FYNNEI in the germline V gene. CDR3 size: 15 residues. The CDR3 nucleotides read TGTGCCAGCAGTGGTGAAGGGAGGGCCAGGGAGACCCAGTACTTC. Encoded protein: CASSGEGRARETQYF.

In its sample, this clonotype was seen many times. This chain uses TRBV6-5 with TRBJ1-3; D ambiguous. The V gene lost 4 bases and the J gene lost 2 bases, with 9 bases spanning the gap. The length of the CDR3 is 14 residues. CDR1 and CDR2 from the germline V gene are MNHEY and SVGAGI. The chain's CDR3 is CASSSSGTGNTIYF. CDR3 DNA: TGTGCCAGCAGTTCCAGTGGTACTGGAAACACCATATATTTT.

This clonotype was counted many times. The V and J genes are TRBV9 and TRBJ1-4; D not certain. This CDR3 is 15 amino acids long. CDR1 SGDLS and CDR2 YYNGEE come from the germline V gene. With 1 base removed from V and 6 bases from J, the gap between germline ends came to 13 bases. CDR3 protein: CASSVRGNDDEKLFF. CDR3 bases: TGTGCCAGCAGCGTAAGAGGAAATGATGATGAAAAACTGTTTTTT. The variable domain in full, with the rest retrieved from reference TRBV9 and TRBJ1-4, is DSGVTQTPKHLITATGQRVTLRCSPRSGDLSVYWYQQSLDQGLQFLIQYYNGEERAKGNILERFSAQQFPDLHSELNLSSLELGDSALYFCASSVRGNDDEKLFFGSGTQLSVL.